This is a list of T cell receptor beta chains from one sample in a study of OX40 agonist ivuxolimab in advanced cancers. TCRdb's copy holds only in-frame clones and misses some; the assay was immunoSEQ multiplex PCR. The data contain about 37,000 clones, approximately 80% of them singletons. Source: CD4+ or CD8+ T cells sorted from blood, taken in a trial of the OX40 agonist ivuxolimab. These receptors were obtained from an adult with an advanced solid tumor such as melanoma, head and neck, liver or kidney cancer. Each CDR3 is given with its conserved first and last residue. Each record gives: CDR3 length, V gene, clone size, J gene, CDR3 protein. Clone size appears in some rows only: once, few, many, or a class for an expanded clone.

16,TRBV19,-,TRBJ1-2,CASTVGDREGNYGYTF
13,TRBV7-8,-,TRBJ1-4,CASSRTVNEKLFF
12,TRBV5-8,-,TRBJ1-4,CASTILSEKLFF
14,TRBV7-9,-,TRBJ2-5,CASSSIPTVETQYF
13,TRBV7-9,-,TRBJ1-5,CASSGGGGQPQHF
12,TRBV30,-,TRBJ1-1,CAWSLMNTEAFF
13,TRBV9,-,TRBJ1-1,CASSVALNTEAFF
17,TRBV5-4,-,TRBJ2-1,CASSLGPGVVVRNEQFF
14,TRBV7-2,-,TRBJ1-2,CASSPLLGSYGYTF
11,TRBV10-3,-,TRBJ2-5,CAADSGETQYF
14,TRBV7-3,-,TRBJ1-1,CASSLGGGSAEAFF
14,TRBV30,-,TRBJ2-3,CAWSSGLRTDTQYF
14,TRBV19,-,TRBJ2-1,CASSQTSAVNEQFF
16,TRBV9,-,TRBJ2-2,CASSVEQGADTGELFF
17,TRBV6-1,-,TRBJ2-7,CASSELRGGALMREQYF
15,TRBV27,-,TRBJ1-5,CASTSGTGGNQPQHF
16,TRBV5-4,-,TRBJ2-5,CARPYRGGQQEETQYF
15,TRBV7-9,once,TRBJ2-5,CASSFLTGGGETQYF
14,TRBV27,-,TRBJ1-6,CASRSGTVNSPLHF
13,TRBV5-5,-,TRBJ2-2,CASSAEGTGELFF
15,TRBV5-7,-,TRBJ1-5,CASSPGTGGFQPQHF
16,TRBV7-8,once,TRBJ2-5,CASSPTIRAPKETQYF
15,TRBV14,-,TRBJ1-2,CASSQDRAGGVGYTF
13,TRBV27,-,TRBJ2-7,CASSSSGSYEQYF
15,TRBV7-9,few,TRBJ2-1,CASSLTLNIDDEQFF
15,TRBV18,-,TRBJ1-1,CASSPLGPQNTEAFF
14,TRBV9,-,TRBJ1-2,CASSSYRGHDGYTF
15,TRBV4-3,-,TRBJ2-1,CASGQSSGGPVEQFF
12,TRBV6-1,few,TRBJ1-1,CATQVGITEAFF
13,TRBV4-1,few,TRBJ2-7,CASSLRQNYEQYF
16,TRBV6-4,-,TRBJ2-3,CASSDGGGGGTDTQYF
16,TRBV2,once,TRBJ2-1,CASSVGLGQGSNEQFF
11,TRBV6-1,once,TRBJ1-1,CASSNRDRAFF
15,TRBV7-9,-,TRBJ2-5,CASSLEASGQETQYF
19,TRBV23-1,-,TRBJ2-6,CASSHPTGPIWAGANVLTF